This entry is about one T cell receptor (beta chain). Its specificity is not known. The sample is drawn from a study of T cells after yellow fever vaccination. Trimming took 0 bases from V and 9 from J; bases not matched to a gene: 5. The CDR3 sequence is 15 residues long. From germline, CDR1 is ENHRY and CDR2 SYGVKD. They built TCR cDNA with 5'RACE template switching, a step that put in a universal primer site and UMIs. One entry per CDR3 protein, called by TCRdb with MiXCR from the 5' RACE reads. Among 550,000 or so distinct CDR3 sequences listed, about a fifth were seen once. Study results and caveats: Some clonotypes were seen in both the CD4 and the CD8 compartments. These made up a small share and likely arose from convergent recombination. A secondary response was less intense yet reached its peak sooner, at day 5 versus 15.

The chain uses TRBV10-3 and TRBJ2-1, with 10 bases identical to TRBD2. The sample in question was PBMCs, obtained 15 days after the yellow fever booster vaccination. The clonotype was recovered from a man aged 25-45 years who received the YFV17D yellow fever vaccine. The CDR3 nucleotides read TGTGCCATCAGTGAGTCCTCGCTAGCGGGAGTTGAGCAGTTCTTC. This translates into CAISESSLAGVEQFF.